This TCR beta chain appears in the sequencing data of a study of CD8+ T cells in alopecia areata. About the study: For the treated group, dosing was oral tofacitinib at 5 to 10 mg twice daily.

Of note for this clone: What it recognizes is unknown.

Findings of the study overall: Under tofacitinib, numerous expanded lesional clonotypes remained detectable in scalp and blood.

Extraction and reverse transcription of RNA yielded cDNA as the sequencing template. The protocol was immunoSEQ multiplex PCR, while the TCRdb copy is restricted to in-frame clones and leaves out a portion. The repertoire consists of approximately 210,000 clones, with approximately 56% occurring once and the leading ten covering 3% to 4%. The length of the CDR3 is 20 residues. Germline CDR1 and CDR2: SGHRS and YFSETQ. J gave up 2 bases and V 0 bases, and 15 bases lay outside the gene matches. Treatment of the sample: oral pan-JAK inhibitor, 5-10 mg twice daily. The receptor's source is a human donor with alopecia areata. The chain uses TRBV5-1 and TRBJ2-2; 8 bases agree with TRBD1. Specimen: CD4+ T cells sorted from blood, collected at week 4, from a patient treated with tofacitinib. The CDR3 spells CASSLVDRGGKKANTGELFF. As DNA, the CDR3 is TGCGCCAGCAGCTTGGTAGACAGGGGAGGAAAGAAGGCAAACACCGGGGAGCTGTTTTTT.